The sequence of this T cell receptor beta chain was determined in a study of cytomegalovirus exposure and HLA in healthy donors. General study findings and limits: Using the classifier, cytomegalovirus status was reportedly diagnosed with high specificity and sensitivity. Among TCR sequences, most were rare, though some public TCRs appeared in many donors. TCR clusters originating in the first cohort tended to co-occur in the 120 validation repertoires, according to a later analysis.

Profiling relied on immunoSEQ multiplex PCR, and the TCRdb table lists in-frame clones only, not all of them. Of approximately 140,000 clones in the sample, around 86% were seen once. On this clone itself: Its antigen is as yet unknown.

The CDR3 is 13 amino acids. CDR1 is LNHDA and CDR2 is SQIVND in the germline V gene (reference sequence). The ends were cut back, 10 bases at V and 0 bases at J, with 10 bases in the middle. The origin of this receptor is a man aged 18 to 29 in good health and CMV-seropositive. The chain employs TRBV19 and TRBJ1-3; D might be TRBD1 (5 bases). The material sequenced was PBMCs. The CDR3 DNA reads TGTGCCACCTCAGGGTACTCTGGAAACACCATATATTTT. Translation: CATSGYSGNTIYF.